One sample yielded the 32 T cell receptor beta chains listed below, sequenced in a study of post-analysis software for immune sequencing data. For these receptors, no antigen is known. Study-wide findings and caveats: The five TRBV segments detected at higher frequency in patients than in controls included TRBV5-6, TRBV5-1 and TRBV20-1.

Carried by the TCR beta cDNA libraries were unique molecular identifiers. TCRdb fed the PCR reads into MiXCR, producing one record per CDR3 protein. The profile shows about 540,000 distinct CDR3 sequences, around 36% of them singletons. Input material: blood. The receptors here all came from a girl between 2 and 17 years old with multiple sclerosis.

V gene TRBV5-1 combines with J gene TRBJ2-2; 9 nucleotides agree with TRBD2. This CDR3 has 19 residues. J was trimmed by 0 bases and V by 0 bases; bases with no gene match: 9. The germline V gene encodes CDR1 SGHRS and CDR2 YFSETQ. The CDR3 protein is CASSLVLLAGTANTGELFF. The DNA for the CDR3 is TGCGCCAGCAGCTTGGTACTCCTAGCGGGGACCGCGAACACCGGGGAGCTGTTTTTT. Filled out from reference TRBV5-1 and TRBJ2-2, the complete variable domain reads KAGVTQTPRYLIKTRGQQVTLSCSPISGHRSVSWYQQTPGQGLQFLFEYFSETQRNKGNFPGRFSGRQFSNSRSEMNVSTLELGDSALYLCASSLVLLAGTANTGELFFGEGSRLTVL.

The V gene is TRBV7-6, the J gene TRBJ2-3, with TRBD2 matching over 9 bases. In germline, CDR1 is SGHVS, CDR2 FNYEAQ. V dropped 2 bases and J dropped 1; count of bases not matched to a gene: 10. The CDR3 extends over 18 amino acids. The CDR3 nucleotides are TGTGCCAGCAGCTTATTGCCTACACTAGCGGGTGGCACAGATACGCAGTATTTT. Encoded protein: CASSLLPTLAGGTDTQYF.

The J gene is TRBJ2-1, the V gene TRBV6-2 or TRBV6-3; D assignment may be TRBD1 or TRBD2 (6 bases each). This CDR3 is built from 14 residues. V shed 8 bases and J shed 8 bases, with 19 bases lying between them. The germline V gene has CDR1 MNHEY and CDR2 SVGEGT. The CDR3 region has the DNA TGTGCCAGCGCCCCCCCGGGGGCGGCGGATGAGCAGTTCTTC. Its protein is CASAPPGAADEQFF.

The genes are TRBV28 and TRBJ2-7; TRBD2 agrees at 7 bases. J gave up 1 base and V 5 bases, and 8 bases lay outside the gene matches. The CDR3 is 15 residues long. Germline lookup yields CDR1 MDHEN and CDR2 SYDVKM. The CDR3 sequence: CASSPPGGGSYEQYF. DNA for the CDR3: TGTGCCAGCAGTCCCCCCGGCGGGGGATCCTACGAGCAGTACTTC.

The V call is TRBV29-1, the J call TRBJ1-2; a possible D gene is TRBD1 (6 bases). CDR1 SQVTM and CDR2 ANQGSEA come from the germline V gene. CDR3 length: 12 amino acids. This CDR3 is CGTFFSVYGYTF. The CDR3, as DNA: TGCGGGACATTTTTTAGCGTCTATGGCTACACCTTC.

This clonotype was seen just once. The chain has TRBV12-3 or TRBV12-4 and TRBJ2-3, with TRBD1 as a possible D gene (6 bases). The CDR3 is made up of 15 amino acids. Trimming took off 2 bases at V and 6 bases at J, with 15 bases between the two ends. In DNA form, the CDR3 reads TGTGCCAGCAGTTTAAACCAGGGGCTAGGGGATACGCAGTATTTT. Translation gives CASSLNQGLGDTQYF.

This clonotype appeared a few times. This rearrangement joins TRBV6-6 to TRBJ1-6; 7 positions match TRBD1. The CDR3 covers 15 residues. The V segment lost 5 bases and the J segment 7 bases; nucleotides outside the gene matches: 8. From germline, CDR1 is MNHNY and CDR2 SVGAGI (reference sequence). DNA for the CDR3: TGTGCCAGCAGTGCCTCGGGACAGCAAAATTCACCCCTCCACTTT. Amino acid sequence: CASSASGQQNSPLHF.

This chain uses TRBV7-9 with TRBJ2-3, with 7 bases aligning to TRBD1. Trimming removed 2 bases from V and 0 bases from J; junction bases left unmatched: 11. The germline gives CDR1 SEHNR, CDR2 FQNEAQ (reference sequence). The CDR3 is made up of 18 amino acids. CDR3 nucleotide sequence: TGTGCCAGCAGCTTAAGGGACAGACAAACCGCTAGCACAGATACGCAGTATTTT. Its translation: CASSLRDRQTASTDTQYF.

CDR3 nucleotides: TGTGCCAGCAGCCAATTTCGAAGCGGGGGGGCCTGGAATGAGCAGTTCTTC. Translation gives CASSQFRSGGAWNEQFF. This chain links TRBV4-2 with TRBJ2-1, with 10 bases lining up with TRBD2. Germline CDR1 and CDR2: LGHNA and YNFKEQ. V gave up 2 bases and J gave up 7 bases; unmatched junction bases: 11. The length of the CDR3 is 17 residues.

This clonotype was counted between two and nine times. V and J are TRBV12-3 or TRBV12-4 and TRBJ2-5; D is undetermined. There are 13 residues in the CDR3. V gave up 3 bases and J gave up 4 bases, with 9 bases separating them. The CDR3 region is CASSFARIETQYF. The DNA for the CDR3 is TGTGCCAGCAGTTTTGCGAGGATAGAGACCCAGTACTTC.

The rearrangement links TRBV3-1 to TRBJ2-2; 8 bases are shared with TRBD2. Germline CDR1 reads LGHDT; CDR2 reads YNNKEL (reference sequence). V was clipped by 3 bases and J by 3 bases; unmatched bases: 15. The CDR3 loop spans 19 amino acids. The CDR3 DNA is TGTGCCAGCAGCCAGAAGACTAGCGCCTCTGGAAGGGACACCGGGGAGCTGTTTTTT. Translation gives CASSQKTSASGRDTGELFF.

The chain couples TRBV7-2 to TRBJ2-3; 8 bases map to TRBD2. J was trimmed by 5 bases and V by 1 base; bases with no gene match: 2. Germline CDR1 is SGHTA and CDR2 is FQGNSA. The CDR3 is 14 amino acids. DNA for the CDR3: TGTGCCAGCAGCTTAGACGGGGGGGAAGATACGCAGTATTTT. Translation: CASSLDGGEDTQYF.

V gene TRBV27 combines with J gene TRBJ1-2; 9 bases are shared with TRBD1. The CDR3 contains 15 residues. Germline trimming cut 2 bases from V and 3 bases from J; bases unmatched to any gene: 4. The germline gives CDR1 MNHEY, CDR2 SMNVEV (reference sequence). In DNA, the CDR3 is TGTGCCAGCAGTTTAGGACAGGGGTCGTACTATGGCTACACCTTC. Its protein product is CASSLGQGSYYGYTF.

Comment on this clonotype: The junction departs from germline at one end; a sequencing error may be responsible. The chain joins TRBV4-2 to TRBJ2-1, with TRBD2 matching 7 bases. The CDR3 sequence is 17 residues long. Germline loops: CDR1 LGHNA, CDR2 YNFKEQ. The CDR3 loop is CTSSQDWGEGSYNEQFF. DNA of the CDR3: TGTACCAGCAGCCAAGATTGGGGGGAGGGTTCCTACAATGAGCAGTTCTTC.

This clonotype was seen repeatedly, ten times or more. CDR3 coding DNA: TGTGCCAGCAGTACCACGGGGGGGCGAGAGACCCAGTACTTC. It is translated as CASSTTGGRETQYF. V is TRBV6-5 and J is TRBJ2-5; 8 nucleotides align to TRBD2. Trimming removed 5 bases from V and 4 bases from J; junction bases left unmatched: 6. The CDR3 contains 14 residues. Looked up from germline, CDR1 is MNHEY and CDR2 is SVGAGI.

There are a few counts of this clonotype. The V and J genes are TRBV12-3 or TRBV12-4 and TRBJ2-3, with 15 bases fitting TRBD2. With V trimmed by 6 bases and J by 5 bases, 3 bases remained unmatched. This CDR3 is 15 amino acids long. This CDR3 is CASRRTSGGEDTQYF. CDR3 in DNA: TGTGCCAGCAGGCGGACTAGCGGGGGGGAAGATACGCAGTATTTT.

V and J are TRBV7-8 and TRBJ2-5, with D possibly being TRBD1 or TRBD2 (6 bases each). Trimming shortened V by 5 bases and J by 4 bases, and 17 bases separated the two germline ends. In germline, CDR1 is SGHVS, CDR2 FQNEAQ. The CDR3 loop spans 15 amino acids. The CDR3 nucleotides are TGTGCCAGCAGCCAAGGAGGGGGGCTAGTAGAGACCCAGTACTTC. It encodes CASSQGGGLVETQYF.

This clonotype was seen a handful of times. This chain links TRBV15 with TRBJ2-1, with TRBD1 as a possible D gene (5 bases). Germline lookup yields CDR1 LNHNV and CDR2 YYDKDF (reference sequence). This CDR3 is 14 amino acids long. Trimming removed 0 bases at V and 6 bases at J, with 9 bases between. In nucleotides, the CDR3 is TGTGCCACCAGCAGAGATCGTGGGGCCAATGAGCAGTTCTTC. Protein sequence: CATSRDRGANEQFF.

The chain has TRBV3-1 and TRBJ2-5; no reliable D call. The end of the DNA is better explained by TRBJ2-7, so the J call may be wrong. The CDR3 has 14 amino acids. Germline CDR1 and CDR2: LGHDT and YNNKEL (reference sequence). The CDR3 sequence is CASRSTATPYEQYF. DNA of the CDR3: TGTGCCAGCAGAAGCACTGCGACTCCTTACGAGCAGTACTTC.

V is TRBV9 and J is TRBJ1-2; 10 positions agree with TRBD1. Germline V gene sequence: CDR1 SGDLS, CDR2 YYNGEE. J was trimmed by 8 bases and V by 2 bases; bases with no gene match: 9. This CDR3 region has 15 residues. CDR3 DNA: TGTGCCAGCAGCGTCCACCCCGGGACAGGGGCGGGCTACACCTTC. The encoded protein is CASSVHPGTGAGYTF.

This clonotype has more than one count but fewer than ten. This chain joins TRBV5-1 and TRBJ1-2; D uncertain. In germline, CDR1 is SGHRS, CDR2 YFSETQ. Trimming cost V 0 bases and J 7 bases, with 10 bases left between them. This CDR3 comprises 13 residues. The CDR3 protein is CASSLDPPRGYTF. The DNA for the CDR3 is TGCGCCAGCAGCTTGGACCCTCCCCGTGGCTACACCTTC.

This clonotype appeared a single time. J is TRBJ2-7 and V is TRBV28; TRBD1 is a possible D gene (5 bases). This CDR3 is built from 13 residues. With 6 bases removed from V and 3 bases from J, the gap between germline ends came to 12 bases. CDR1 is MDHEN, CDR2 SYDVKM, per germline. The CDR3 is CASRRQSLYEQYF. The CDR3 DNA reads as TGTGCCAGCAGGAGACAGTCCCTCTACGAGCAGTACTTC.

The CDR3 spells CASSETGTSYEQYF. The CDR3 region has the DNA TGTGCCAGCAGTGAGACAGGGACGTCCTACGAGCAGTACTTC. The chain links TRBV6-1 to TRBJ2-7; TRBD1 matches 7 bases. The V gene end was trimmed by 3 bases and the J gene end by 1 base; junction bases not matched to a gene: 3. This CDR3 is built from 14 residues. From germline, CDR1 is MNHNS and CDR2 SASEGT.

This clonotype was seen a few times. V and J are TRBV20-1 and TRBJ1-2; 9 nucleotides match TRBD1. This CDR3 is built from 14 residues. After removal of 5 bases from V and 4 bases from J, the junction contained 8 bases not matched to a gene. CDR1 and CDR2 (germline): DFQATT, SNEGSKA (reference sequence). The CDR3 region is CSAGRDRVSYGYTF. The CDR3 DNA follows: TGCAGTGCTGGAAGGGACAGGGTTTCCTATGGCTACACCTTC.

This clonotype has only a few counts. The genes are TRBV3-1 and TRBJ2-1; D not resolved. Trimming stripped 3 bases from V and 8 bases from J, with 20 bases between. Germline V gene lookup returns CDR1 LGHDT and CDR2 YNNKEL (reference sequence). The CDR3 totals 16 residues. As DNA, the CDR3 is TGTGCCAGCAGCCACTTGATCGATACTCCGAACTATGAGCAGTTCTTC. This sequence encodes CASSHLIDTPNYEQFF.

CDR3 sequence reads: CASGLSSGGYEQYF. CDR3 DNA: TGCGCCAGCGGGTTGAGTAGCGGGGGGTACGAGCAGTACTTC. The chain employs TRBV10-2 and TRBJ2-7; 10 bases are shared with TRBD2. Trimming at V came to 8 bases and at J to 4 bases, leaving 8 bases not matched to a gene. This CDR3 is built from 14 residues. The V gene's germline CDR1 is WSHSY and CDR2 SAAADI.

The chain joins TRBV20-1 to TRBJ1-1; tentatively, D is TRBD1 (6 bases). CDR3 length: 12 amino acids. Trimming removed 6 bases from V and 3 bases from J, with 11 bases in between. Per the germline V gene, CDR1 is DFQATT and CDR2 is SNEGSKA (reference sequence). DNA for the CDR3: TGCAGTGCACCCCCAGGGGACACTGAAGCTTTCTTT. Protein sequence: CSAPPGDTEAFF.

This clonotype came up many times. The rearrangement links TRBV6-5 to TRBJ2-3; TRBD1 is a possible D gene (6 bases). Trimming pared 6 bases from V and 8 bases from J, leaving 15 bases between. This CDR3 region has 13 residues. The V gene's germline CDR1 is MNHEY and CDR2 SVGAGI. DNA for the CDR3: TGTGCCAGCAGGTCCACAGGGATCGGTACGCAGTATTTT. Amino acid sequence: CASRSTGIGTQYF.

The chain recombines TRBV5-6 with TRBJ2-1, with 9 nucleotides matching TRBD1. This CDR3 spans 13 amino acids. From germline, CDR1 is SGHDT and CDR2 YYEEEE. V lost 4 bases and J lost 10; bases outside the gene matches: 6. CDR3 coding DNA: TGTGCCAGCAGCCCGACAGGGGGGAGAGAGCAGTTCTTC. It encodes CASSPTGGREQFF.

CDR3 in DNA: TGTGCCAGCAGCCAAGTAGGCGTAGCGGGAGATAGCACAGATACGCAGTATTTT. Amino acids: CASSQVGVAGDSTDTQYF. The rearrangement joins TRBV4-2 to TRBJ2-3; 9 nucleotides align to TRBD2. V lost 1 base to trimming and J lost 0 bases; unmatched junction nucleotides: 8. This CDR3 spans 18 amino acids. Germline loops: CDR1 LGHNA, CDR2 YNFKEQ.

This clonotype has only a few counts. This may stem from a read error, because a much larger clone lies one nucleotide away. The V gene is TRBV25-1, the J gene TRBJ2-5; 7 bases map to TRBD1. From germline, CDR1 is MGHDK and CDR2 SYGVNS. V trimming: 8 bases; J trimming: 5 bases; junction bases outside the gene matches: 8. This CDR3 contains 13 residues. The CDR3 reads CASRDSAGETQYF. CDR3 bases: TGTGCCAGCCGGGACAGCGCAGGGGAGACCCAGTACTTC.

This clonotype was detected a few times. This chain uses TRBV11-2 with TRBJ2-5, with 10 bases aligning to TRBD2. V lost 4 bases, J lost 5 bases, and 13 bases stayed unmatched. This CDR3 has 17 amino acids. Germline assignment: CDR1 SGHAT and CDR2 FQNNGV. The CDR3 sequence: CASSSPGLAPDAETQYF. The CDR3, as DNA: TGTGCCAGCAGCTCCCCGGGACTAGCGCCGGACGCGGAGACCCAGTACTTC.